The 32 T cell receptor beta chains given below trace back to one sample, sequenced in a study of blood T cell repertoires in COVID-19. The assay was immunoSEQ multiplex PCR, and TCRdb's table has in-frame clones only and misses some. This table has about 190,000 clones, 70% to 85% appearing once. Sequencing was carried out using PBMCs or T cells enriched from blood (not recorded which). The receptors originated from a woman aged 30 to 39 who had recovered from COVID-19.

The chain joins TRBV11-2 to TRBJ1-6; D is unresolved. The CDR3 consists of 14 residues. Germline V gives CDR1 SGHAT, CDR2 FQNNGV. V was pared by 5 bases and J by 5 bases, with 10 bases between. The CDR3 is CASSPDGNNSPLHF. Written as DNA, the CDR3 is TGTGCCAGCAGCCCCGATGGCAATAATTCACCCCTCCACTTT.

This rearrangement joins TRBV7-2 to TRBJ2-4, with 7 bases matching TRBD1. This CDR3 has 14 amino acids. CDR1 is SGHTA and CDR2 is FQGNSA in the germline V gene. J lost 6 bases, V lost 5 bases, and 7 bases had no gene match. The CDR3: CASSPGGQLNIQYF. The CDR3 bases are TGTGCCAGCAGCCCTGGGGGACAGTTAAACATTCAGTACTTC.

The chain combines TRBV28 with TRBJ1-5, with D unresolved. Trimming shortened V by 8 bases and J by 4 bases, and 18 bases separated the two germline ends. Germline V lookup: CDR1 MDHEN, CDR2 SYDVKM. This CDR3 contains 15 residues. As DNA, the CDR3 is TGTGCCAGCTCAAGCGGCCCGTTATCTAATCAGCCCCAGCATTTT. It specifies CASSSGPLSNQPQHF.

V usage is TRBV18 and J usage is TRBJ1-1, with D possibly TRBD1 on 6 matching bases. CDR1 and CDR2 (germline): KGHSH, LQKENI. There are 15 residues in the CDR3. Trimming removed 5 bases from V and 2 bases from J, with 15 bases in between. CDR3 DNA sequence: TGTGCCAGCTCAACCCTAGGACAGAGCAACACTGAAGCTTTCTTT. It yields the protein CASSTLGQSNTEAFF.

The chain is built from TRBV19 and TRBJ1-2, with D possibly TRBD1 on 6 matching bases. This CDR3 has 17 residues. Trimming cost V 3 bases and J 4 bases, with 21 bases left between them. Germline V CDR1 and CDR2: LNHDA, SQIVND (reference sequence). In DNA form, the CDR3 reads TGTGCCAGTAGTATCGGACAGTGGGGCCCCAATGCCTATGGCTACACCTTC. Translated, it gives CASSIGQWGPNAYGYTF. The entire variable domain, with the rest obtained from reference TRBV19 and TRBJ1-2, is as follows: DGGITQSPKYLFRKEGQNVTLSCEQNLNHDAMYWYRQDPGQGLRLIYYSQIVNDFQKGDIAEGYSVSREKKESFPLTVTSAQKNPTAFYLCASSIGQWGPNAYGYTFGSGTRLTVV.

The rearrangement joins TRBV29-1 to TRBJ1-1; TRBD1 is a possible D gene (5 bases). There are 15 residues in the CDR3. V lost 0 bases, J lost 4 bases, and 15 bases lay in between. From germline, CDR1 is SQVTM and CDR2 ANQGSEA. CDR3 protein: CSVEDAKGLSTEAFF. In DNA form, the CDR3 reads TGCAGCGTTGAAGATGCGAAGGGGCTGAGCACTGAAGCTTTCTTT. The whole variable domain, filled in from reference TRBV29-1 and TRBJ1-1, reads SAVISQKPSRDICQRGTSLTIQCQVDSQVTMMFWYRQQPGQSLTLIATANQGSEATYESGFVIDKFPISRPNLTFSTLTVSNMSPEDSSIYLCSVEDAKGLSTEAFFGQGTRLTVV.

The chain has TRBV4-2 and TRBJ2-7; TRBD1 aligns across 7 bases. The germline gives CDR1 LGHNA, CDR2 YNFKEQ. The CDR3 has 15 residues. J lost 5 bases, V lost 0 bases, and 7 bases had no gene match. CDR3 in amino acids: CASSQETGSRNEQYF. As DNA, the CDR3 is TGTGCCAGCAGCCAAGAGACAGGGTCTCGGAACGAGCAGTACTTC.

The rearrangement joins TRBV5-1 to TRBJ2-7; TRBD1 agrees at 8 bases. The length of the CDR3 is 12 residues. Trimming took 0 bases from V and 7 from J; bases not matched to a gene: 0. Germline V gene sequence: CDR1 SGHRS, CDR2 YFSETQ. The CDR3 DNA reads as TGCGCCAGCAGCTTGGGGGACAGGGAGCAGTACTTC. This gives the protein CASSLGDREQYF.

CDR3 in DNA: TGTGCCACCAGCAGAGTTGGGACAGCCTCTGGGGCCAACGTCCTGACTTTC. Its protein is CATSRVGTASGANVLTF. The rearrangement joins TRBV15 to TRBJ2-6, with 7 bases matching TRBD1. With 1 base clipped from V and 0 bases from J, the junction kept 3 bases outside the gene matches. Per germline, CDR1 LNHNV and CDR2 YYDKDF (reference sequence). The CDR3 is 17 amino acids.

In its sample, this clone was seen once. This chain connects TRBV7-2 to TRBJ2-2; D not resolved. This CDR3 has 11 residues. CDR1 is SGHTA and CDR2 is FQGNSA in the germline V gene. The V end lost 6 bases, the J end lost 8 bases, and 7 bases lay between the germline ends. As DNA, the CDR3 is TGTGCCAGCAGTCCGGAGGGGGAGCTGTTTTTT. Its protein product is CASSPEGELFF.

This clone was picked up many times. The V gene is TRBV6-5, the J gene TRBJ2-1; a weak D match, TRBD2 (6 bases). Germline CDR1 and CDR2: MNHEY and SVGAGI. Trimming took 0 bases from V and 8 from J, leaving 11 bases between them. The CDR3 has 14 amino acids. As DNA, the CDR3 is TGTGCCAGCAGTTACTCGAGGAGGGGTCATGAGCAGTTCTTC. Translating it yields CASSYSRRGHEQFF.

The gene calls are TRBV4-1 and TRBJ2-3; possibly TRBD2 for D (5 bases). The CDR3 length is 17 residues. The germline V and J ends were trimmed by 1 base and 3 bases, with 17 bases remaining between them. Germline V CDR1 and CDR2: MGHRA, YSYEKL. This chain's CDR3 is CASSQGGTGSVTDTQYF. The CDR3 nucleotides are TGCGCCAGCAGCCAAGGAGGAACGGGATCGGTGACAGATACGCAGTATTTT.

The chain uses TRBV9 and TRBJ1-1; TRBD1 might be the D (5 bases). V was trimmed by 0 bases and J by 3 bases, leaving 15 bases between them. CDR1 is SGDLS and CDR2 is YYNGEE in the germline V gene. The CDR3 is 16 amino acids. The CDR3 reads CASSVAIGGYDTEAFF. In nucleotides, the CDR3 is TGTGCCAGCAGCGTAGCTATTGGGGGGTATGACACTGAAGCTTTCTTT.

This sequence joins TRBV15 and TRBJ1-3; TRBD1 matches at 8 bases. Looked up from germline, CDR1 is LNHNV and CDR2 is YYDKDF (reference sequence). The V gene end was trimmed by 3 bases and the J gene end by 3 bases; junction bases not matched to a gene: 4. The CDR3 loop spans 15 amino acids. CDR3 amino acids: CATSRRTGIGNTIYF. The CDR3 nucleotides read TGTGCCACCAGCAGGAGGACAGGGATTGGAAACACCATATATTTT.

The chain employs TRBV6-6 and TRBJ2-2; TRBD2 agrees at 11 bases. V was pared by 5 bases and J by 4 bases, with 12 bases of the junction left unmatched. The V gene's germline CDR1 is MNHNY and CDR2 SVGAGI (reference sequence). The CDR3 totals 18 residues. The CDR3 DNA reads TGTGCCAGCAGTCTGACTAGCGGGGCGTACGCCCCCACCGGGGAGCTGTTTTTT. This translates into CASSLTSGAYAPTGELFF.

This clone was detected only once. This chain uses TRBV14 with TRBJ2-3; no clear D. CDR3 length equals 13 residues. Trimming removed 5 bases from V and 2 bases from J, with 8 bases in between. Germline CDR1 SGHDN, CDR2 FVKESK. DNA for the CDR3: TGTGCCAGCAGCGACACCCTCACAGATACGCAGTATTTT. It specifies CASSDTLTDTQYF.

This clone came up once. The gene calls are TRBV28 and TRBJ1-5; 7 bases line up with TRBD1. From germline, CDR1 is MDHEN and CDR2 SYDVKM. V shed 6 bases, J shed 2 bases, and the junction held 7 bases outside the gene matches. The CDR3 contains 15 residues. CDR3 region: CASRLRQGGNQPQHF. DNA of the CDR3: TGTGCCAGCAGGTTACGACAGGGTGGCAATCAGCCCCAGCATTTT.

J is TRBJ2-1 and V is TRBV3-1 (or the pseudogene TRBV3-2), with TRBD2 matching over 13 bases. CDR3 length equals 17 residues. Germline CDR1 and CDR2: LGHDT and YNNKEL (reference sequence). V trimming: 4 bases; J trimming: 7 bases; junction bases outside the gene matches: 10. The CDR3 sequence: CASSRRTSGSQTNEQFF. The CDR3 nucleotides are TGTGCCAGCAGCCGTAGGACTAGCGGGAGCCAGACGAATGAGCAGTTCTTC.

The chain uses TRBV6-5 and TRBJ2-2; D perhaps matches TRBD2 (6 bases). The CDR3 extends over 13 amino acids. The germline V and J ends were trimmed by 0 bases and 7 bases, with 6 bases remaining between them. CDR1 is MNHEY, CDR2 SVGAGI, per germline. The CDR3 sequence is CASSYSRGGELFF. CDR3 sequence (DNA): TGTGCCAGCAGTTACTCGCGGGGCGGGGAGCTGTTTTTT.

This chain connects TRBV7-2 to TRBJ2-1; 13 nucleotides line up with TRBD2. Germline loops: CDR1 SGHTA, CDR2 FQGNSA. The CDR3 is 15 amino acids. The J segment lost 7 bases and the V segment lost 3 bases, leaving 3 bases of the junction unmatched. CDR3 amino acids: CASSLTSGGSNEQFF. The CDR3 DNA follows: TGTGCCAGCAGCTTGACTAGCGGGGGGTCAAATGAGCAGTTCTTC.

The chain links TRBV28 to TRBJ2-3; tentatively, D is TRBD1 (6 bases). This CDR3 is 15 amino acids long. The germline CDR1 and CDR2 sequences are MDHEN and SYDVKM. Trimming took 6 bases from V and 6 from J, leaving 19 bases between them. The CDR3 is CASRPQDRSVDTQYF. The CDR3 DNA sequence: TGTGCCAGCAGACCGCAGGACAGAAGTGTGGATACGCAGTATTTT. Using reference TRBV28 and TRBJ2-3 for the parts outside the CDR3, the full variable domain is DVKVTQSSRYLVKRTGEKVFLECVQDMDHENMFWYRQDPGLGLRLIYFSYDVKMKEKGDIPEGYSVSREKKERFSLILESASTNQTSMYLCASRPQDRSVDTQYFGPGTRLTVL.

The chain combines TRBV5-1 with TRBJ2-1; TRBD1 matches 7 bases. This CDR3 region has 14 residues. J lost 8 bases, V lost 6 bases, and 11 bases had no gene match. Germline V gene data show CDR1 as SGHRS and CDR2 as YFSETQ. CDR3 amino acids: CASIEGTVLDEQFF. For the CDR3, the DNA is TGCGCCAGCATCGAGGGGACAGTCCTTGATGAGCAGTTCTTC.

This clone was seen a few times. CDR3 sequence reads: CASSPTRTLSNQPQHF. The CDR3 coding sequence is TGTGCCAGCAGTCCTACCCGGACTCTGAGCAATCAGCCCCAGCATTTT. The chain is built from TRBV2 and TRBJ1-5; D is uncertain. The CDR3 length is 16 residues. Trimming removed 5 bases from V and 1 base from J, with 15 bases in between. The germline V gene has CDR1 SNHLY and CDR2 FYNNEI.

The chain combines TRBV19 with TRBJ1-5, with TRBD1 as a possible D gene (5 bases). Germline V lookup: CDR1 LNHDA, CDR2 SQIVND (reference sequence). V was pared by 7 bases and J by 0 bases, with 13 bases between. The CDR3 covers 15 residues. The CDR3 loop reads CASIAGQYSNQPQHF. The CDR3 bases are TGTGCCAGTATCGCAGGGCAGTATAGCAATCAGCCCCAGCATTTT.

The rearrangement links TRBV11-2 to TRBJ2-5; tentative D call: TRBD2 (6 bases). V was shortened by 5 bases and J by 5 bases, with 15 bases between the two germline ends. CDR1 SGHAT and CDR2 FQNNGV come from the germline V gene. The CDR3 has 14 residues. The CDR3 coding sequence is TGTGCCAGCAGCCCGCGTGCGGGGAGGGAGACCCAGTACTTC. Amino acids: CASSPRAGRETQYF.

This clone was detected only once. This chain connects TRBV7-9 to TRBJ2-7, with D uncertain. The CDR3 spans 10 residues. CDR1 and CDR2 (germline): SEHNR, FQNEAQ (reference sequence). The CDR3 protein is CASISYEQYV. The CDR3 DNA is TGTGCTAGCATATCTTACGAGCAGTACGTC.

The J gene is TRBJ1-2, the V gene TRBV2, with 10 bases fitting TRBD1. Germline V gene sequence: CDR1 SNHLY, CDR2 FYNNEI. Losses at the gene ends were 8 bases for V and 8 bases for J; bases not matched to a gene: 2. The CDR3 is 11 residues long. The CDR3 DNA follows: TGTGCCAGCGACAGGGGGCGAGGCTACACCTTC. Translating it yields CASDRGRGYTF.

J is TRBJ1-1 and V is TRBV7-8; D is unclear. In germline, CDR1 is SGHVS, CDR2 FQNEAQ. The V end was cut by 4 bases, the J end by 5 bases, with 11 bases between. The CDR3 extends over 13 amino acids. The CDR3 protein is CASSSTPGTEAFF. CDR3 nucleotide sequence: TGTGCCAGCAGCTCGACCCCGGGGACTGAAGCTTTCTTT.

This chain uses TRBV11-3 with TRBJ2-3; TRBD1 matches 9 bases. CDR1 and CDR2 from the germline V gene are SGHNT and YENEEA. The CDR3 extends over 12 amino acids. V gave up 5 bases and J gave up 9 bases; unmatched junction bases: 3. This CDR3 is CASSDTGGTQYF. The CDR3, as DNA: TGTGCCAGCAGCGACACAGGGGGCACGCAGTATTTT.

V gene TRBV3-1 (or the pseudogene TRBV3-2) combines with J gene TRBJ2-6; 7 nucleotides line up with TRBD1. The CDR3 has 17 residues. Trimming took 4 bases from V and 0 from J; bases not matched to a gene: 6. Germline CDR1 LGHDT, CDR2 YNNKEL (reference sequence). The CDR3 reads CASSLRQGTSGANVLTF. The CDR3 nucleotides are TGTGCCAGCAGCCTTCGACAGGGAACCTCTGGGGCCAACGTCCTGACTTTC.

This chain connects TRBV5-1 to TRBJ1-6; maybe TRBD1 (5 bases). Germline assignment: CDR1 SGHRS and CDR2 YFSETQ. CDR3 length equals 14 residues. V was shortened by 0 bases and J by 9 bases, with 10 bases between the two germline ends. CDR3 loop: CASSLAGGGSPLHF. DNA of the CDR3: TGCGCCAGCAGCTTGGCGGGGGGAGGTTCACCCCTCCACTTT.

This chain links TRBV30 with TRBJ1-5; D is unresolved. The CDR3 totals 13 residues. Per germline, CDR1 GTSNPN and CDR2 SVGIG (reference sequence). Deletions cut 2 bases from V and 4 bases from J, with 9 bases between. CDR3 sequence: CAWSLRGNQPQHF. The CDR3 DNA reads TGTGCCTGGAGTCTCAGAGGGAATCAGCCCCAGCATTTT.